The entry that follows covers one T cell receptor (beta chain) sequence. Its specificity is unknown. Germline assignment: CDR1 MNHEY and CDR2 SMNVEV (reference sequence). CDR3 size: 16 residues. V gave up 5 bases and J gave up 7 bases, with 21 bases separating them. Each donor was a healthy Caucasian individual from Russia, aged roughly 6 to 100. This specimen belongs to a study of blood T cells in healthy people across ages. Through a sample-barcoded 5' primer and a J-beta primer mix, a second PCR was run for about 6 to 12 cycles. TCRdb processed the 5' RACE reads anew with MiXCR; each CDR3 protein has one entry. The sample yields 650,000 or so distinct CDR3 sequences, 40% to 65% seen once. General study points: TCR beta diversity per million T cells fell roughly linearly with age.

The sample comprised blood. The chain uses TRBV27 and TRBJ2-1; TRBD1 might be the D (5 bases). This TCR was recovered from a woman over 75 in good health. The CDR3 bases are TGTGCCAGCAGTCTCCCGGGCAGGGCTCACTTTAATGAGCAGTTCTTC. The encoded protein is CASSLPGRAHFNEQFF.